This TCR beta chain stems from a study of blood T cell repertoires in COVID-19. Study at large: The study drew acute and convalescent COVID-19 samples from the United States, Italy and Spain. T cells, B-cell-depleted T cells, or PBMCs supplied cDNA or gDNA.

Trimming left V 3 bases short and J 7 bases short, with 19 bases between. CDR1 and CDR2 from the germline V gene are SGDLS and YYNGEE. The CDR3 is 15 amino acids. Source study methods: Reference gene primers were amplified, and this amplification served to estimate nucleated cell counts. Here immunoSEQ multiplex PCR was the method, and the copy in TCRdb shows in-frame clones only, minus some. V and J calls plus clone size are reproduced from that table; the DNA served to infer D and trimming. The sample consists of approximately 200,000 clones, 80% to 90% of them appearing once. V usage is TRBV9 and J usage is TRBJ1-2, with D possibly TRBD1 on 6 matching bases. Sequencing input: peripheral blood. The TCR comes from a man between 60 and 70 years old with acute or convalescent COVID-19. The CDR3 DNA is TGTGCCAGCAGCGCTGACCTACAGGGTACAAGTGGCTACACCTTC. It yields the protein CASSADLQGTSGYTF.